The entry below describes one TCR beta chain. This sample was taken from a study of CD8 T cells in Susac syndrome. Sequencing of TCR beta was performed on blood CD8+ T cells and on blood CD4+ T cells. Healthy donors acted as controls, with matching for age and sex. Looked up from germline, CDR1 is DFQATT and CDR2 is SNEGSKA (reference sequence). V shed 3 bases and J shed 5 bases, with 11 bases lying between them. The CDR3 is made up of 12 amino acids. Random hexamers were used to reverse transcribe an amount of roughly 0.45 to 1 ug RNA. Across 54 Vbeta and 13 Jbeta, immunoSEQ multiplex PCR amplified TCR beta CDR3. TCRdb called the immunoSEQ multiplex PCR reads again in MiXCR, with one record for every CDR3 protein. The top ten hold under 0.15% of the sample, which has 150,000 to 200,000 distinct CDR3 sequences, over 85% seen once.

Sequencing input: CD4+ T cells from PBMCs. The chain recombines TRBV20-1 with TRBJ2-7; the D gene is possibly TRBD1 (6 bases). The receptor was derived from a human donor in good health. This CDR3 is CSARPHRDEQYF. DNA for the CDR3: TGCAGTGCTAGGCCCCACAGGGACGAGCAGTACTTC.